This TCR beta chain was sequenced in a study of cytomegalovirus exposure and HLA in healthy donors. V gave up 6 bases and J gave up 2 bases; unmatched junction bases: 7. Germline lookup yields CDR1 MNHNY and CDR2 SVGAGI (reference sequence). CDR3 length equals 15 residues. Concerning this clone itself: Its antigen is still unknown.

The PCR had 60 Vbeta and 13 Jbeta primers. Here immunoSEQ multiplex PCR was the method, and the copy in TCRdb shows in-frame clones only, minus some. The repertoire table contains more than 50,000 clones. Study results and limitations: The study put 150 to 200 TCR beta chains on its list as cytomegalovirus-associated. An analysis was carried out at a later point. It showed that HLA-associated TCR beta chains were more clonally expanded than equally common non-associated chains. A cluster of highly shared sequence variants was likely a sequencing artifact. Specific recognition of CMV antigens was confirmed in vitro for a few chains (all CMV-associated).

The source is a woman aged 40 to 50 in good health and CMV-seronegative. V and J are TRBV6-6 and TRBJ1-5; TRBD1 agrees at 7 bases. Material for sequencing was PBMCs. The CDR3 DNA reads as TGTGCCAGCAGCACAGCCGACAGGGGCAATCAGCCCCAGCATTTT. Translation gives CASSTADRGNQPQHF.